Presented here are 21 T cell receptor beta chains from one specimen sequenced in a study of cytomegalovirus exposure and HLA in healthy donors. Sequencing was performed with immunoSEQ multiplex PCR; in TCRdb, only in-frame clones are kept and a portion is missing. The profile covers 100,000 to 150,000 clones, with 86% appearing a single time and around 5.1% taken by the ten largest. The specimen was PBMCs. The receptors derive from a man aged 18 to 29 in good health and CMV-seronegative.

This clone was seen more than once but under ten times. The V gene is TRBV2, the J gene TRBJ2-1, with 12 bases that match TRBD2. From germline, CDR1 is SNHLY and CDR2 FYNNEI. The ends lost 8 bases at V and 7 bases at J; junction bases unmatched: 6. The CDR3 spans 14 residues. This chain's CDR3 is CASCGLAGGNEQFF. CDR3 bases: TGTGCCAGCTGTGGGCTAGCGGGGGGGAATGAGCAGTTCTTC.

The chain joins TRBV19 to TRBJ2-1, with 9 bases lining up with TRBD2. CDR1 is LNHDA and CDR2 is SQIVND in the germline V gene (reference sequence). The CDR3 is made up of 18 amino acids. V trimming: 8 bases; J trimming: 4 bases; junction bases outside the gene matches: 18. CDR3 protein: CASAPIPRRGGSYNEQFF. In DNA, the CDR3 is TGTGCCAGTGCACCCATTCCTCGGCGGGGGGGATCATACAATGAGCAGTTCTTC.

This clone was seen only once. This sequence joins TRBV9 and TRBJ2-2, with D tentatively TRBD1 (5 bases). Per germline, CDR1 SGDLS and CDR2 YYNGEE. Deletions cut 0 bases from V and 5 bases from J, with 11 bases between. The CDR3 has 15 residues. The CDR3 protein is CASSVVQGGTGELFF. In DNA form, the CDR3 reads TGTGCCAGCAGCGTAGTGCAGGGTGGAACCGGGGAGCTGTTTTTT.

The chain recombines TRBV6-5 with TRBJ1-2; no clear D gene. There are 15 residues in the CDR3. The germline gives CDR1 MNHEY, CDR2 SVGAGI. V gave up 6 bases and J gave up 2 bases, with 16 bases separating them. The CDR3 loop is CASRLRGALNYGYTF. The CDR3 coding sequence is TGTGCCAGCAGACTTCGGGGAGCCCTGAACTATGGCTACACCTTC.

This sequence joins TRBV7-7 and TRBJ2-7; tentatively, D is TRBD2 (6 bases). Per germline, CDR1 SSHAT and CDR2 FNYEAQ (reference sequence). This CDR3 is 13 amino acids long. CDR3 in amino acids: CASGAGPFDEQYF. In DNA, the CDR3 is TGTGCTAGCGGTGCGGGGCCCTTCGACGAGCAGTACTTC. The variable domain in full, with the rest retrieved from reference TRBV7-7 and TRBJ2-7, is GAGVSQSPRYKVTKRGQDVTLRCDPISSHATLYWYQQALGQGPEFLTYFNYEAQPDKSGLPSDRFSAERPEGSISTLTIQRTEQRDSAMYRCASGAGPFDEQYFGPGTRLTVT.

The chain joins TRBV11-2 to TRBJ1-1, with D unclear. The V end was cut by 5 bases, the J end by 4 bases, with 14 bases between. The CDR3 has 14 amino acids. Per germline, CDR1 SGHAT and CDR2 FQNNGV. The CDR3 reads CASSQNPGSTEAFF. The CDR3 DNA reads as TGTGCCAGCAGCCAGAATCCGGGGAGCACTGAAGCTTTCTTT. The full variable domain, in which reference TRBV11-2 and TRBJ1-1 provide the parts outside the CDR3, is EAGVAQSPRYKIIEKRQSVAFWCNPISGHATLYWYQQILGQGPKLLIQFQNNGVVDDSQLPKDRFSAERLKGVDSTLKIQPAKLEDSAVYLCASSQNPGSTEAFFGQGTRLTVV.

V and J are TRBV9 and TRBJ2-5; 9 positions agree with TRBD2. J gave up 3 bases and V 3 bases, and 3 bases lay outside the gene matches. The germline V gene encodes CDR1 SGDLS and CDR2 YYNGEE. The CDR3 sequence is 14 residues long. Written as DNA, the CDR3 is TGTGCCAGCAGCGCGGGACTAGCCGAAGAGACCCAGTACTTC. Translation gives CASSAGLAEETQYF.

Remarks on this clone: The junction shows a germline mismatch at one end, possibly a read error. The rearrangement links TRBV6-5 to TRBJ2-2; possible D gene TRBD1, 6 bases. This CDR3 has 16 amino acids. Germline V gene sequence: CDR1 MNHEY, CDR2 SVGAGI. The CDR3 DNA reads TGTGCCAGCAGTCACTCCCAGGGGACGAACACCGGGGAGCTGTTTTTT. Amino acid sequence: CASSHSQGTNTGELFF.

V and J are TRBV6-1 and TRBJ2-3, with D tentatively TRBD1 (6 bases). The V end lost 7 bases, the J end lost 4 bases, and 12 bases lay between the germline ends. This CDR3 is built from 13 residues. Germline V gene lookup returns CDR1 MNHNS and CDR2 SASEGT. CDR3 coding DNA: TGTGCCAGCAATTATCAGGGGTCAGATACGCAGTATTTT. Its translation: CASNYQGSDTQYF.

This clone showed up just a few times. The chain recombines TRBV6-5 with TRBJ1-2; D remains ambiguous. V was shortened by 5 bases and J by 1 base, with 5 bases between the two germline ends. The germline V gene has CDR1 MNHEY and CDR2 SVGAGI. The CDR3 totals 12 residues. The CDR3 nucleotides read TGTGCCAGCAGTAAATATAACTATGGCTACACCTTC. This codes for CASSKYNYGYTF.

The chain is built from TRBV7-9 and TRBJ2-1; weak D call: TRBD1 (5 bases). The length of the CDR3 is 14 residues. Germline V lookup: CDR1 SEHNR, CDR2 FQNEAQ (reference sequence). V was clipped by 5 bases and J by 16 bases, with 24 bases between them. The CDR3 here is CASSPEIFPGHFFF. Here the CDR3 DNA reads TGTGCCAGCAGCCCCGAAATCTTCCCAGGACATTTTTTCTTC.

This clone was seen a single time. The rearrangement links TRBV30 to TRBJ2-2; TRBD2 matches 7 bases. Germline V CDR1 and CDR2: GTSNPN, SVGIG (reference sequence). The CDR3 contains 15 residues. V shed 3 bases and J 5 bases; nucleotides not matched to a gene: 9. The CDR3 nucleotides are TGTGCCTGGAGCATCTCGGGAGGACTAACCGGGGAGCTGTTTTTT. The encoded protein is CAWSISGGLTGELFF.

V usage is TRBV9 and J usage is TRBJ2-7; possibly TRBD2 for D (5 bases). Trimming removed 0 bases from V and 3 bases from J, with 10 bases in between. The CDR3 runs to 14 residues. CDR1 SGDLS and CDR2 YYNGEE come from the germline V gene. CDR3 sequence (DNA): TGTGCCAGCAGCGTAGCTTCGAGCGGCTACGAGCAGTACTTC. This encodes CASSVASSGYEQYF.

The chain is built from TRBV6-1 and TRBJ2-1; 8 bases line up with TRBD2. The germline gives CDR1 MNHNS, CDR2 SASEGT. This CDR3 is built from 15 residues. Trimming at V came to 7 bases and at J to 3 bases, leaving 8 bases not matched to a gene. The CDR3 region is CASIISLAGYNEQFF. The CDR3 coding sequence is TGTGCCAGCATTATCTCGCTAGCGGGCTACAATGAGCAGTTCTTC.

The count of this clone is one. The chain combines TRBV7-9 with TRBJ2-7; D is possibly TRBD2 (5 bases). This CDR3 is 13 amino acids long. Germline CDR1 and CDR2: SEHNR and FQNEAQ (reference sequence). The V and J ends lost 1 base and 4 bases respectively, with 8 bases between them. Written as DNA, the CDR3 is TGTGCCAGCAGCTTAGGGGCGGGTTACGAGCAGTACTTC. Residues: CASSLGAGYEQYF.

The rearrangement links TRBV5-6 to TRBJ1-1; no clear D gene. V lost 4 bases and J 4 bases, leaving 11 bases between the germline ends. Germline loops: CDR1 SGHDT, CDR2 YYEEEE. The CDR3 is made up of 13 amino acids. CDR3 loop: CASSRGRATEAFF. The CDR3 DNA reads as TGTGCCAGCAGCCGAGGGAGAGCCACTGAAGCTTTCTTT.

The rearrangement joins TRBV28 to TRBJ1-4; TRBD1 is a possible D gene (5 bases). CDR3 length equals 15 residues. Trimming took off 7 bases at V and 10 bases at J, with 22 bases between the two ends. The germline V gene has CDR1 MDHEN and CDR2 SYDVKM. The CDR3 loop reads CASNPTGTNDGKLFF. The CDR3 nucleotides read TGTGCCAGCAACCCTACGGGGACTAATGATGGAAAACTGTTTTTT.

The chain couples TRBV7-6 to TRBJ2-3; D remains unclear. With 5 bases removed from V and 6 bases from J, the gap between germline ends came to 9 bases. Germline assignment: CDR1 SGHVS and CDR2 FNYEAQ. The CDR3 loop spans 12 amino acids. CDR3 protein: CASSPRSDTQYF. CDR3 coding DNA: TGTGCCAGCAGCCCGAGGTCCGATACGCAGTATTTT.

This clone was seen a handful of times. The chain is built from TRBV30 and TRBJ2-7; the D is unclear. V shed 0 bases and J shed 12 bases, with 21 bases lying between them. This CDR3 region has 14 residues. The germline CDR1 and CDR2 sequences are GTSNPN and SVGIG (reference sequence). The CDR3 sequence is CAWSVGDNTYPRYF. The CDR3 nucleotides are TGTGCCTGGAGTGTAGGAGATAATACCTACCCTAGGTACTTC. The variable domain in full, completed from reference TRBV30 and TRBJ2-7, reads SQTIHQWPATLVQPVGSPLSLECTVEGTSNPNLYWYRQAAGRGLQLLFYSVGIGQISSEVPQNLSASRPQDRQFILSSKKLLLSDSGFYLCAWSVGDNTYPRYFGPGTRLTVT.

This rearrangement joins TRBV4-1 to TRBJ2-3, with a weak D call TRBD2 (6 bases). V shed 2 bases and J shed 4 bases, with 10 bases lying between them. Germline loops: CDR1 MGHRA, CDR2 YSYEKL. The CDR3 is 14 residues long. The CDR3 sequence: CASSQPRGADTQYF. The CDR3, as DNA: TGCGCCAGCAGCCAACCGCGGGGAGCAGATACGCAGTATTTT.

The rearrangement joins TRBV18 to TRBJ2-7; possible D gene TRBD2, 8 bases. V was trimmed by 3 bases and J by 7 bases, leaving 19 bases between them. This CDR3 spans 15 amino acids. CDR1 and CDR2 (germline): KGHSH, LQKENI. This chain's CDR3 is CASSPGREGAREQYF. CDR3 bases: TGTGCCAGCTCACCGGGACGGGAGGGGGCACGGGAGCAGTACTTC. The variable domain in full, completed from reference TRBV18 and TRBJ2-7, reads NAGVMQNPRHLVRRRGQEARLRCSPMKGHSHVYWYRQLPEEGLKFMVYLQKENIIDESGMPKERFSAEFPKEGPSILRIQQVVRGDSAAYFCASSPGREGAREQYFGPGTRLTVT.